This TCR beta chain was observed in a study of T cell responses to AZD1222 COVID-19 vaccine. This clone came up once. Its antigen is not known. From germline, CDR1 is MDHEN and CDR2 SYDVKM. Trimming stripped 5 bases from V and 2 bases from J, with 9 bases between. This CDR3 is built from 14 residues. The method was immunoSEQ multiplex PCR; TCRdb's version includes in-frame clones alone and lacks a portion of them. Of 140,000 to 150,000 clones in the sample, around nine tenths were seen once. Findings of the study overall: Spike was spanned by vaccine-associated CD4 TCRs, which were dominant at 160-218 and 743-854. Among the donors, most were white British and more were female, and clonal diversity was possibly underestimated. Of spike-specific TCRs, nearly half reportedly target regions left unmutated in variants.

This chain joins TRBV28 and TRBJ2-2, with D uncertain. The sample here was peripheral blood, taken on day 0 of AZD1222 vaccination. This TCR was sampled from an adult in good health. The CDR3 DNA sequence: TGTGCCAGCAGTAACGACGGAAACACCGGGGAGCTGTTTTTT. Its translation is CASSNDGNTGELFF. The full variable domain, with the rest looked up from reference TRBV28 and TRBJ2-2, is DVKVTQSSRYLVKRTGEKVFLECVQDMDHENMFWYRQDPGLGLRLIYFSYDVKMKEKGDIPEGYSVSREKKERFSLILESASTNQTSMYLCASSNDGNTGELFFGEGSRLTVL.